This T cell receptor (beta chain) comes out of a study of T-cell memory formation after mild COVID-19. Germline V gene data show CDR1 as SGHTA and CDR2 as FQGTGA. Trimming cost V 5 bases and J 9 bases; bases outside gene matches: 6. The CDR3 consists of 13 residues. TCRdb re-derived calls from the 5' RACE reads in MiXCR, one entry per CDR3 protein. There are 450,000 to 650,000 distinct CDR3 sequences in the sample; roughly 18% occur only once, and about 11% lies in the top ten. About this clonotype itself: Its antigen is unknown.

Overall study findings and caveats: Second-wave clones peaking on day 37 lacked confirmed SARS-CoV-2 specificity. The pre-infection memory compartment contained some responding clones, suggesting cross-reactive memory joined.

The clonotype comes from an adult woman who had mild COVID-19 (a few samples of this study predate the infection). Cell type and time point are not known. Sequenced: PBMCs or a T cell subset sorted from them (not recorded which). The chain links TRBV7-3 to TRBJ2-1, with 8 bases fitting TRBD2. CDR3 nucleotide sequence: TGTGCCAGCAGCACCCTCGGGGGGGGTGAGCAGTTCTTC. Amino acids: CASSTLGGGEQFF.